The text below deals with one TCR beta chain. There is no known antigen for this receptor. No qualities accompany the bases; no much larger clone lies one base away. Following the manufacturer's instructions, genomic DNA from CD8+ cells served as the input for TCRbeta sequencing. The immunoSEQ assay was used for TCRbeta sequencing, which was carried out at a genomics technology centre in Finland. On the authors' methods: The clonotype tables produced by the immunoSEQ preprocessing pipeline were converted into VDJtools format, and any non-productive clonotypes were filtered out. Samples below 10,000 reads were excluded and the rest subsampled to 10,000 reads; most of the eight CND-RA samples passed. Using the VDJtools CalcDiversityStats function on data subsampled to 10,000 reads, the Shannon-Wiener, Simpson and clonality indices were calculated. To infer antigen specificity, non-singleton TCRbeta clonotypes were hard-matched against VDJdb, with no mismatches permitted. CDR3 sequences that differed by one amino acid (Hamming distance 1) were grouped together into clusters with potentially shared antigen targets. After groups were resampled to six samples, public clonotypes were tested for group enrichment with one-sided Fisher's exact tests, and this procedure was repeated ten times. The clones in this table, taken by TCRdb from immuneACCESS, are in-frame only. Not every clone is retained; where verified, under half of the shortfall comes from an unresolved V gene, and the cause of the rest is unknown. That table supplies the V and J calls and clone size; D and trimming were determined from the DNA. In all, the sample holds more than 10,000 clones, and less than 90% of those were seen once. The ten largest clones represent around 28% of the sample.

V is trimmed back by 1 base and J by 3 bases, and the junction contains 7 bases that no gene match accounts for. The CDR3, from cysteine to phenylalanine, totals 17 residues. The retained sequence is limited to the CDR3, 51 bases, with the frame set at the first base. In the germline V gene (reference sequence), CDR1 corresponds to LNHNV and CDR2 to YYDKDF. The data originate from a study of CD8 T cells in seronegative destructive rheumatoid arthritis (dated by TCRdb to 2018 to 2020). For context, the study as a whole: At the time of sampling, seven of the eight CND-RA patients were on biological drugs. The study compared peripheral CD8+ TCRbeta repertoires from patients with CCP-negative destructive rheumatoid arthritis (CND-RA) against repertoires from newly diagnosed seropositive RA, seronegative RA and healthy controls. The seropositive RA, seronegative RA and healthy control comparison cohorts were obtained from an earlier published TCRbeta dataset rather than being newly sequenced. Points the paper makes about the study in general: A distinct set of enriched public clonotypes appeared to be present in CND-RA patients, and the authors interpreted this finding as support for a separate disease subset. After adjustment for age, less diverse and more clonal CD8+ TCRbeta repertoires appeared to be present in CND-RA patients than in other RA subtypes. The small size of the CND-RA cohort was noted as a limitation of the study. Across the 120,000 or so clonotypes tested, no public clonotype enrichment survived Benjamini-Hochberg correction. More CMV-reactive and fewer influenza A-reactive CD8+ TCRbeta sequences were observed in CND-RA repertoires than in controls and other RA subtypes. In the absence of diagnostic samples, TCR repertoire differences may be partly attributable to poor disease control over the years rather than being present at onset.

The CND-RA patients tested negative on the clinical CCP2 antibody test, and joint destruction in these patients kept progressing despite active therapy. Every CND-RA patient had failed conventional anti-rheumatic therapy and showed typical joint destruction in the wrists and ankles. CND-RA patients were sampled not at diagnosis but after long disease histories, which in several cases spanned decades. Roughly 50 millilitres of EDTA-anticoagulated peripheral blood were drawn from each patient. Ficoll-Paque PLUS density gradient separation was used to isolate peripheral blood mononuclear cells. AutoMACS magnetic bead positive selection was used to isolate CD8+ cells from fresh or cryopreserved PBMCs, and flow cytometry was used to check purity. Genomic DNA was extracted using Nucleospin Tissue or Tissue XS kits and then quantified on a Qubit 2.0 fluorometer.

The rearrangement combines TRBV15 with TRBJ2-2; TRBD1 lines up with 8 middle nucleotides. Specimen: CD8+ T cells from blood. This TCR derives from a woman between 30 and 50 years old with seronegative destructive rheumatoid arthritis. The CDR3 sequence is CATSRVGQGSDTGELFF. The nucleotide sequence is TGTGCCACCAGCAGAGTTGGACAGGGTAGCGACACCGGGGAGCTGTTTTTT.